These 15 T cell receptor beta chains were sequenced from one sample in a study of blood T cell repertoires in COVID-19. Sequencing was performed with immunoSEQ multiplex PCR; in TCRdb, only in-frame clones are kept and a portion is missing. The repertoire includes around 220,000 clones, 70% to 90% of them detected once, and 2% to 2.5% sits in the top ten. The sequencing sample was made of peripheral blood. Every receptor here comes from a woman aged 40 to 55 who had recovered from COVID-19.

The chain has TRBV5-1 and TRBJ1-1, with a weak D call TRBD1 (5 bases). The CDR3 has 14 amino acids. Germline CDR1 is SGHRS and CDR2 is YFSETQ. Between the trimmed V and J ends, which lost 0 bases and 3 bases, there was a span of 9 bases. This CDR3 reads CASSLGGTYTEAFF. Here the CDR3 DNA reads TGCGCCAGCAGCTTGGGGGGCACCTACACTGAAGCTTTCTTT.

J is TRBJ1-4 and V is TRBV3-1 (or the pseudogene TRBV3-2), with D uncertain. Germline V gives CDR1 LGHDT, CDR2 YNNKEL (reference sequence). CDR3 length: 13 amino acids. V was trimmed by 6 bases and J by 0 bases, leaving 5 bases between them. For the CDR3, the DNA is TGTGCCAGCAGGTCGGCAACTAATGAAAAACTGTTTTTT. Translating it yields CASRSATNEKLFF.

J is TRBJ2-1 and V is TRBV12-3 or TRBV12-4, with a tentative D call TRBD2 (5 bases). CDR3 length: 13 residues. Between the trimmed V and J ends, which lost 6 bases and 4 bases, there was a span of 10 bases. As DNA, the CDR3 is TGTGCCAGCAGCCTATCGGGGTACAATGAGCAGTTCTTC. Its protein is CASSLSGYNEQFF.

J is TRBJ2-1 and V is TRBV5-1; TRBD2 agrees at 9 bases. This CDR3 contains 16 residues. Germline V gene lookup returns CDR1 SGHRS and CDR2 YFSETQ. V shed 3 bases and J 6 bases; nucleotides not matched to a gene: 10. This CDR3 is CASSSPSGAWGNEQFF. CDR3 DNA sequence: TGCGCCAGCAGCTCACCTAGCGGGGCCTGGGGCAATGAGCAGTTCTTC. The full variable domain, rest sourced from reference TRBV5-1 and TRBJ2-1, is KAGVTQTPRYLIKTRGQQVTLSCSPISGHRSVSWYQQTPGQGLQFLFEYFSETQRNKGNFPGRFSGRQFSNSRSEMNVSTLELGDSALYLCASSSPSGAWGNEQFFGPGTRLTVL.

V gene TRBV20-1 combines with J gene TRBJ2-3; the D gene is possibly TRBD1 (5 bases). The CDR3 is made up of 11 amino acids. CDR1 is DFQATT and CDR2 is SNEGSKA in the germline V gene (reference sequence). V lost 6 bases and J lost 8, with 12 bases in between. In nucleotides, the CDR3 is TGCAGTGCCCCCCCGCAGGGTACGCAGTATTTT. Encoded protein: CSAPPQGTQYF.

CDR3 in amino acids: CASSSQGEVNQPQHF. CDR3 in DNA: TGCGCCAGCAGCTCACAGGGGGAAGTGAATCAGCCCCAGCATTTT. V and J are TRBV5-1 and TRBJ1-5; 8 nucleotides line up with TRBD1. V gave up 3 bases and J gave up 4 bases; unmatched junction bases: 6. Per the germline V gene, CDR1 is SGHRS and CDR2 is YFSETQ. This CDR3 has 15 amino acids.

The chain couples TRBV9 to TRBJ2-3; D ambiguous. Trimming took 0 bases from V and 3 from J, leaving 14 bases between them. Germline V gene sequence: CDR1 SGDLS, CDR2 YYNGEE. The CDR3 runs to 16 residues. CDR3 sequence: CASSVGAGGITDTQYF. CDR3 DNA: TGTGCCAGCAGCGTAGGAGCCGGCGGAATTACAGATACGCAGTATTTT.

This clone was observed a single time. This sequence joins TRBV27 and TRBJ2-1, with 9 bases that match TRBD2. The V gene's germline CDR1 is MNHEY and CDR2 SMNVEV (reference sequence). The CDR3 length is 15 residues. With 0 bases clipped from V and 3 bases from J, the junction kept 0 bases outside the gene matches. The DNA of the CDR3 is TGTGCCAGCAGTTTATCGCGGGAGGGCTACAATGAGCAGTTCTTC. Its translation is CASSLSREGYNEQFF.

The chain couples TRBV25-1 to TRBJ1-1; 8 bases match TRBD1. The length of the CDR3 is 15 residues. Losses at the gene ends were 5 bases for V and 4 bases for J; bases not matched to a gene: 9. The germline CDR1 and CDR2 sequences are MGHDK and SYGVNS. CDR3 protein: CASSSNRGFGTEAFF. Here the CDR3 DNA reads TGTGCCAGCAGTTCTAACAGGGGGTTCGGCACTGAAGCTTTCTTT. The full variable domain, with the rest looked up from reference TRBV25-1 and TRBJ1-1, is EADIYQTPRYLVIGTGKKITLECSQTMGHDKMYWYQQDPGMELHLIHYSYGVNSTEKGDLSSESTVSRIRTEHFPLTLESARPSHTSQYLCASSSNRGFGTEAFFGQGTRLTVV.

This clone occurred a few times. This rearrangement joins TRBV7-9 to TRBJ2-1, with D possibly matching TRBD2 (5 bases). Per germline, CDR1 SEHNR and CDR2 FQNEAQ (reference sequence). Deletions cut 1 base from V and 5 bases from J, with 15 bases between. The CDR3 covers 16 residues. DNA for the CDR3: TGTGCCAGCAGCTTAGATCTAGCTACCTGGGACAATGAGCAGTTCTTC. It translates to CASSLDLATWDNEQFF.

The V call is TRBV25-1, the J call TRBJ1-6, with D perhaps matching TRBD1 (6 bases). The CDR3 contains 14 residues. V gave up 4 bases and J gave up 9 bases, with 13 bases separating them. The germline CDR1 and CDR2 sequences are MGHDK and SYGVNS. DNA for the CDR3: TGTGCCAGCAGTGGCCAGGGGATAGGTTCACCCCTCCACTTT. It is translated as CASSGQGIGSPLHF.

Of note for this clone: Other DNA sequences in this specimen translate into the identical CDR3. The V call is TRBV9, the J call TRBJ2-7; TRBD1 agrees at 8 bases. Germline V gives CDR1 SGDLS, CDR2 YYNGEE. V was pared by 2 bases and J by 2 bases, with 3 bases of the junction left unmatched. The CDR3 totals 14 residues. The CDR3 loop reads CASSVGQGAYEQYF. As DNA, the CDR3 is TGTGCCAGCAGCGTTGGACAGGGCGCCTACGAGCAGTACTTC.

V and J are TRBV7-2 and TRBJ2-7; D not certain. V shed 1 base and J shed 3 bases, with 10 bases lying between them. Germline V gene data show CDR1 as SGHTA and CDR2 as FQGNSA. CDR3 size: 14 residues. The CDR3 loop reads CASSLGGQFYEQYF. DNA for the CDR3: TGTGCCAGCAGCTTAGGTGGGCAGTTCTACGAGCAGTACTTC.

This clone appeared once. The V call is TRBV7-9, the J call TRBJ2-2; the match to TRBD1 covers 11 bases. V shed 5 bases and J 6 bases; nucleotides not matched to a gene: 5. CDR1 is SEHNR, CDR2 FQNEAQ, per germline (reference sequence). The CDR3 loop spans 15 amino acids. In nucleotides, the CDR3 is TGTGCCAGCAGCACCGGACAGGGGGCCTCCGGGGAGCTGTTTTTT. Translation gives CASSTGQGASGELFF.

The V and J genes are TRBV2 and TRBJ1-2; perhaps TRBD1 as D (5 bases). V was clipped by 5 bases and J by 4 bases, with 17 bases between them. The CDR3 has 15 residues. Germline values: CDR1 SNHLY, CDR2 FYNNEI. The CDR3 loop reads CASSPGTLRGYGYTF. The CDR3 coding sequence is TGTGCCAGCAGTCCTGGGACTCTCCGGGGCTATGGCTACACCTTC.